This paragraph reports one T cell receptor (beta chain). Its antigen is unknown. With 4 bases removed from V and 2 bases from J, the gap between germline ends came to 10 bases. This CDR3 is 14 amino acids long. Germline values: CDR1 MGHRA, CDR2 YSYEKL. The table came from immunoSEQ multiplex PCR; TCRdb's copy has only in-frame clones and leaves some out. Found here are roughly 3,700 clones, approximately 24% of them singletons; the top ten hold approximately 16%. The data are from a study of sequential checkpoint blockade in melanoma. Across the whole study: TCRbeta immunosequencing was performed on DNA from roughly 90 pretreatment melanoma tumor samples. After nivolumab or ipilimumab alone, about two dozen patients had week-13 rebiopsies.

Study outcomes and limitations: Clinical benefit was about 30 times likelier when tumor T-cell fraction and clonality increased.

Treatment given: randomized to nivolumab then ipilimumab (arm A) or the reverse (arm B). This clonotype originated in a human donor with melanoma. The sequenced sample was tumor tissue (inferred from file names), obtained from a patient given nivolumab and ipilimumab in sequence. The rearrangement joins TRBV4-1 to TRBJ2-3; D not certain. CDR3 in DNA: TGCGCCAGCAGCCCCCAGCTCGACACAGATACGCAGTATTTT. This sequence encodes CASSPQLDTDTQYF.